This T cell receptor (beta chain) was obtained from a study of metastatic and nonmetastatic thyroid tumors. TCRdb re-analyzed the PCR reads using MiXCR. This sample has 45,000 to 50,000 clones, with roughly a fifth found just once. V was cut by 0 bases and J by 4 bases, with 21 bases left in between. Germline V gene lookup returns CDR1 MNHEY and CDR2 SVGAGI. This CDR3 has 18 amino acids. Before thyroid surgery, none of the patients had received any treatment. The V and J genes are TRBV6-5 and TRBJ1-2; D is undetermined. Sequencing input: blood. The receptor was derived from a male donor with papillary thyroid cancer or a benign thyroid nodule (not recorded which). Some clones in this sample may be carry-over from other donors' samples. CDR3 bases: TGTGCCAGCAGTTACTCATGGGCCCGGATTATGGGCGCCTATGGCTACACCTTC. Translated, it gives CASSYSWARIMGAYGYTF.